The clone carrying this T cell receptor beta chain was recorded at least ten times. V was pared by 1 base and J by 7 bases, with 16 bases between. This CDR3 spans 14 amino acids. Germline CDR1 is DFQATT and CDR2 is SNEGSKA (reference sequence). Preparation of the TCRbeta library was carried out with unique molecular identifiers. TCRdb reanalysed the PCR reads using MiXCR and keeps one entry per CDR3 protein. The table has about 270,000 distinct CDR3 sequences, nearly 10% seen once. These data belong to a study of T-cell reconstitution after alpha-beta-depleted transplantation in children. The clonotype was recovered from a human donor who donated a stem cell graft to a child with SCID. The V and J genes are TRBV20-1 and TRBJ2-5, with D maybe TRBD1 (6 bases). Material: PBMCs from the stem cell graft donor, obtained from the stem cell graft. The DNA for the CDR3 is TGCAGTGCTAGAGTTAGCACAGGGTTGTTGACCCAGTACTTC. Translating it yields CSARVSTGLLTQYF.